The 6 T cell receptor beta chains below come from one sample, sequenced in a study of blood T cell repertoires in COVID-19. Clones were sequenced by immunoSEQ multiplex PCR, and TCRdb holds only the in-frame ones, with some missing. Of about 160,000 clones listed, around 84% are singletons. The sequenced sample was PBMCs or T cells enriched from blood (not recorded which). Every receptor here comes from a man aged 45 to 65 who had recovered from COVID-19.

This clone was recorded only once. The genes are TRBV2 and TRBJ1-6, with TRBD1 identical over 7 bases. The CDR3 runs 14 residues. CDR1 SNHLY and CDR2 FYNNEI come from the germline V gene. After removal of 6 bases from V and 10 bases from J, the junction contained 9 bases not matched to a gene. The CDR3 bases are TGTGCCAGCAGCAGGGGACAGCCCGGCTCACCCCTCCACTTT. Its protein product is CASSRGQPGSPLHF.

V and J are TRBV5-1 and TRBJ1-2; no clear D. The CDR3 has 15 residues. The germline V gene has CDR1 SGHRS and CDR2 YFSETQ. V was shortened by 0 bases and J by 2 bases, with 11 bases between the two germline ends. The CDR3 region has the DNA TGCGCCAGCAGCTTGGCCGAGGCGCTCAACTATGGCTACACCTTC. It yields the protein CASSLAEALNYGYTF.

CDR3 sequence (DNA): TGTGCCAGCAGAGAGCCGGGACTCCGAACCGGGGAGCTGTTTTTT. This gives the protein CASREPGLRTGELFF. This chain joins TRBV7-8 and TRBJ2-2, with D possibly being TRBD2 (6 bases). This CDR3 region has 15 residues. CDR1 is SGHVS and CDR2 is FQNEAQ in the germline V gene. Trimming left V 6 bases short and J 5 bases short, with 16 bases between.

V is TRBV19 and J is TRBJ1-6; 7 bases line up with TRBD1. The CDR3 runs to 16 residues. The V and J ends lost 4 bases and 3 bases, in that order; junction bases with no gene match: 6. Germline loops: CDR1 LNHDA, CDR2 SQIVND (reference sequence). CDR3 in DNA: TGTGCCAGTAGTACCGGACAGGAGATCTATAATTCACCCCTCCACTTT. This encodes CASSTGQEIYNSPLHF.

This clone was observed once. V is TRBV27 and J is TRBJ1-6, with TRBD1 matching 7 bases. CDR1 and CDR2 from the germline V gene are MNHEY and SMNVEV (reference sequence). With V trimmed by 2 bases and J by 9 bases, 7 bases remained unmatched. This CDR3 has 15 amino acids. This CDR3 reads CASSLSDRVTSPLHF. The CDR3 coding sequence is TGTGCCAGCAGTTTAAGTGACAGGGTTACTTCACCCCTCCACTTT.

V and J are TRBV5-1 and TRBJ2-1; 10 nucleotides agree with TRBD2. The V gene end was trimmed by 1 base and the J gene end by 9 bases; junction bases not matched to a gene: 4. Germline values: CDR1 SGHRS, CDR2 YFSETQ. The CDR3 is 14 residues long. The DNA of the CDR3 is TGCGCCAGCAGCTTGCCTAGCGGGGGTATTGAGCAGTTCTTC. Amino acid sequence: CASSLPSGGIEQFF.